These 20 T cell receptor beta chains share one sample of origin, sequenced in a study of tumor and adjacent non-tumor tissue in lung cancer. The library came from three nested PCR rounds adapted from ARM-PCR protocols. TCRdb re-called the multiplex PCR reads with MiXCR, one entry per CDR3 protein. Of under 150,000 distinct CDR3 sequences in the sample, approximately 66% were seen once. This sample's RNA came from whole unsorted tissue. The sample taken for sequencing was lung tumor tissue. All receptors derive from a man between 60 and 75 years old with small cell lung cancer.

This clonotype appeared a single time. This chain joins TRBV11-2 and TRBJ2-1, with D tentatively TRBD1 or TRBD2 (5 bases each). V dropped 1 base and J dropped 8 bases, with 18 bases sitting between them. CDR3 size: 16 residues. Per germline, CDR1 SGHAT and CDR2 FQNNGV. In DNA form, the CDR3 reads TGTGCCAGCAGCTTAGCGGCAGGGACCTCCCACGATGAGCAGTTCTTC. This sequence encodes CASSLAAGTSHDEQFF.

Concerning this clonotype itself: An end of the junction differs from the germline gene, which may be a read error. V and J are TRBV6-1 and TRBJ2-1; 8 positions agree with TRBD1. Germline CDR1 MNHNS, CDR2 SASEGT. The CDR3 contains 18 residues. CDR3 region: CASSEAPQGQALYDERFF. CDR3 nucleotides: TGTGCCAGCAGTGAAGCGCCCCAGGGACAGGCCCTCTACGATGAGCGGTTCTTC.

The chain links TRBV5-6 to TRBJ2-7, with 8 bases aligning to TRBD1. V gave up 0 bases and J gave up 13 bases; unmatched junction bases: 15. CDR1 SGHDT and CDR2 YYEEEE come from the germline V gene. The CDR3 runs to 15 residues. Written as DNA, the CDR3 is TGTGCCAGCAGCTTGGGCAGGGGGCGACCTTTGGGGCACTACGTC. Translation: CASSLGRGRPLGHYV.

Only a few counts were recorded for this clonotype. This sequence joins TRBV12-3 or TRBV12-4 and TRBJ2-7; the D gene is possibly TRBD2 (5 bases). This CDR3 has 15 amino acids. Between the trimmed V and J ends, which lost 3 bases and 0 bases, there was a span of 12 bases. Written as DNA, the CDR3 is TGTGCCAGCAGTTTCAAAGCGGAGGCCTCCTACGAGCAGTACTTC. Its protein is CASSFKAEASYEQYF.

As concerns this clonotype: A read error is possible here, since a much larger clone lies one base away. This rearrangement joins TRBV6-5 to TRBJ2-7; unclear D gene. The CDR3 consists of 15 residues. Trimming cost V 0 bases and J 2 bases, with 11 bases left between them. Germline CDR1 MNHEY, CDR2 SVGAGI. CDR3 loop: CASSYSLTWTYEQYF. The CDR3 DNA reads TGTGCCAGCAGTTACTCCTTAACATGGACCTACGAGCAGTACTTC.

Turning to this clonotype: A read error may explain this, as a much larger clone is one base away. CDR3 residues: CSARSGADYGYTF. The CDR3 bases are TGCAGTGCTAGATCAGGCGCTGACTATGGCTACACCTTC. The chain recombines TRBV20-1 with TRBJ1-2; D gene ambiguous. Trimming pared 2 bases from V and 3 bases from J, leaving 10 bases between. CDR3 length: 13 amino acids. The germline gives CDR1 DFQATT, CDR2 SNEGSKA (reference sequence).

The table lists this clonotype with a count of one. This chain links TRBV20-1 with TRBJ1-2; no clear D gene. The CDR3 totals 13 residues. Per the germline V gene, CDR1 is DFQATT and CDR2 is SNEGSKA (reference sequence). Trimming shortened V by 7 bases and J by 2 bases, and 14 bases separated the two germline ends. CDR3 region: CSDTQTSNYGYTF. The CDR3 DNA reads as TGCAGTGATACCCAGACCTCAAACTATGGCTACACCTTC.

The chain joins TRBV29-1 to TRBJ1-1, with TRBD1 matching 8 bases. The CDR3 sequence is 10 residues long. Trimming at V came to 6 bases and at J to 8 bases, leaving 2 bases not matched to a gene. Germline V gene lookup returns CDR1 SQVTM and CDR2 ANQGSEA. The CDR3 DNA reads TGCAGCGTGTGGACAGGGGAAGCTTTCTTT. Translated, it gives CSVWTGEAFF. Full variable domain (rest looked up from reference TRBV29-1 and TRBJ1-1): SAVISQKPSRDICQRGTSLTIQCQVDSQVTMMFWYRQQPGQSLTLIATANQGSEATYESGFVIDKFPISRPNLTFSTLTVSNMSPEDSSIYLCSVWTGEAFFGQGTRLTVV.

The sample holds many counts of this clonotype. In DNA form, the CDR3 reads TGTGCCAGCAGCCCCCAAGGCGGGGAGCTGTTTTTT. It is translated as CASSPQGGELFF. V gene TRBV11-3 combines with J gene TRBJ2-2, with D unresolved. Trimming removed 5 bases at V and 7 bases at J, with 8 bases between. Germline assignment: CDR1 SGHNT and CDR2 YENEEA. The CDR3 sequence is 12 residues long.

For this clonotype: This is likely a read error, given that the CDR3 carries no conserved phenylalanine or tryptophan at its end. The chain employs TRBV11-2 and TRBJ2-3; TRBD1 might be the D (5 bases). The DNA end lines up better with TRBJ1-5; the J call may be wrong. The germline gives CDR1 SGHAT, CDR2 FQNNGV. This CDR3 has 11 amino acids. The CDR3 protein is CASSPLGTQHL. In DNA form, the CDR3 reads TGTGCCAGCAGCCCCCTGGGGACGCAGCATTTA.

V is TRBV6-5 and J is TRBJ2-7, with a tentative D call TRBD1 (7 bases). From germline, CDR1 is MNHEY and CDR2 SVGAGI. This CDR3 has 18 residues. V lost 0 bases to trimming and J lost 3 bases, with 21 bases between them. The CDR3 nucleotides read TGTGCCAGCAGTTACTCATACGACGCGGGACAGTGGTTCTACGAGCAGTACTTC. Amino acid sequence: CASSYSYDAGQWFYEQYF.

The V and J genes are TRBV29-1 and TRBJ2-7; D might be TRBD2 (5 bases). Trimming cost V 6 bases and J 13 bases, with 22 bases left between them. From germline, CDR1 is SQVTM and CDR2 ANQGSEA. The CDR3 is made up of 12 amino acids. CDR3 DNA sequence: TGCAGCGTCCGCGGGCCTTTATCCGAGTATTACTTC. It codes for CSVRGPLSEYYF.

Concerning this clonotype: A much bigger clone sits one base away, suggesting this may be a read error. This CDR3 is missing its conserved last phenylalanine or tryptophan, likely due to a read error. The chain carries TRBV20-1 and TRBJ2-5; no clear D. This CDR3 region has 12 residues. Deletions cut 4 bases from V and 3 bases from J, with 9 bases between. Germline lookup yields CDR1 DFQATT and CDR2 SNEGSKA (reference sequence). CDR3 sequence: CSATLGEETQYL. The CDR3 nucleotides read TGCAGTGCTACCTTAGGCGAAGAGACCCAGTACTTA.

This clonotype has only one observation. V is TRBV18 and J is TRBJ2-7; 7 bases are shared with TRBD2. Germline V gives CDR1 KGHSH, CDR2 LQKENI. This CDR3 region has 13 residues. The trim removed 1 base at V and 3 bases at J, leaving 0 bases unmatched. This CDR3 is CASSPLAGYEQYV. The CDR3 DNA is TGTGCCAGCTCACCACTAGCGGGCTACGAGCAGTACGTC.

The chain couples TRBV29-1 to TRBJ1-2; D not certain. This CDR3 comprises 12 residues. CDR1 SQVTM and CDR2 ANQGSEA come from the germline V gene. V dropped 5 bases and J dropped 7 bases, with 14 bases sitting between them. As DNA, the CDR3 is TGCAGCGTTTTATACCGTAAATTTGGCTACACCTTC. It specifies CSVLYRKFGYTF.

With regard to this clonotype: A read error may produce the germline difference seen at one junction end. This chain uses TRBV4-1 with TRBJ1-5; D is unclear. CDR3 size: 14 residues. Germline V CDR1 and CDR2: MGHRA, YSYEKL. The CDR3 region is CASSWLKSNQLQHF. The CDR3 bases are TGCGCCAGCAGCTGGTTAAAAAGCAATCAGCTCCAGCATTTT.

Concerning this clonotype: It may be a read error: a sequence one base away is much more abundant. This chain connects TRBV20-1 to TRBJ1-2, with D maybe TRBD1 (5 bases). Trimming removed 1 base from V and 4 bases from J, with 10 bases in between. CDR3 size: 13 residues. Per germline, CDR1 DFQATT and CDR2 SNEGSKA (reference sequence). The CDR3 protein is CSARVRDTYGYTF. In nucleotides, the CDR3 is TGCAGTGCTAGAGTCAGGGATACCTATGGCTACACCTTC.

The rearrangement links TRBV20-1 to TRBJ2-1, with D possibly being TRBD2 (5 bases). The germline V gene has CDR1 DFQATT and CDR2 SNEGSKA (reference sequence). V was shortened by 5 bases and J by 8 bases, with 19 bases between the two germline ends. This CDR3 has 14 residues. Here the CDR3 DNA reads TGCAGTGCTTGTGGAGCTAGAGGGAGTTATGAGCAGTTCTTC. The encoded protein is CSACGARGSYEQFF.

CDR3 DNA sequence: TGTGCCAGCGGCGTAATAGGGGGCGCCGGCTATGGCTACACCTTC. Its translation is CASGVIGGAGYGYTF. J is TRBJ1-2 and V is TRBV12-3 or TRBV12-4; TRBD1 aligns across 7 bases. The CDR3 spans 15 residues. Trimming at V came to 8 bases and at J to 4 bases, leaving 13 bases not matched to a gene.

This clonotype appeared a few times. A much larger clone differs by one base, so this may be a read error. The chain joins TRBV6-1 to TRBJ2-1; D is perhaps TRBD2 (5 bases). This CDR3 is built from 15 residues. V gave up 2 bases and J gave up 8 bases, with 16 bases separating them. Germline-derived CDR1 and CDR2 are MNHNS and SASEGT. DNA of the CDR3: TGTGCCAGCAGTGAACCCTCCGGGATTTTCGATGAGCAGTTCTTC. It specifies CASSEPSGIFDEQFF.